This TCR beta chain was recorded in a study of blood T cell repertoires in COVID-19. Study overall: From T cells, B-cell-depleted T cells, or PBMCs came the material, which was cDNA or gDNA.

The J segment lost 7 bases and the V segment lost 3 bases, leaving 8 bases of the junction unmatched. CDR1 LNHNV and CDR2 YYDKDF come from the germline V gene (reference sequence). The CDR3 consists of 15 residues. This clone was detected a few times. In the source study's methods: Nucleated cell counts were estimated from reference gene primer amplification. Method: immunoSEQ multiplex PCR; TCRdb's copy keeps in-frame clones and lacks some. For V, J and clone size, that table is used; D and trimming come from the DNA. The sample carries 130,000 to 150,000 clones, approximately 83% recorded once. Sequencing was performed on peripheral blood. This TCR derives from a woman aged 60-75 years with COVID-19, enrolled during active disease. The chain employs TRBV15 and TRBJ1-4, with 7 bases matching TRBD1. This CDR3 is CATSSPDRAAEKLFF. In nucleotides, the CDR3 is TGTGCCACCAGCAGCCCTGACAGGGCAGCTGAAAAACTGTTTTTT.